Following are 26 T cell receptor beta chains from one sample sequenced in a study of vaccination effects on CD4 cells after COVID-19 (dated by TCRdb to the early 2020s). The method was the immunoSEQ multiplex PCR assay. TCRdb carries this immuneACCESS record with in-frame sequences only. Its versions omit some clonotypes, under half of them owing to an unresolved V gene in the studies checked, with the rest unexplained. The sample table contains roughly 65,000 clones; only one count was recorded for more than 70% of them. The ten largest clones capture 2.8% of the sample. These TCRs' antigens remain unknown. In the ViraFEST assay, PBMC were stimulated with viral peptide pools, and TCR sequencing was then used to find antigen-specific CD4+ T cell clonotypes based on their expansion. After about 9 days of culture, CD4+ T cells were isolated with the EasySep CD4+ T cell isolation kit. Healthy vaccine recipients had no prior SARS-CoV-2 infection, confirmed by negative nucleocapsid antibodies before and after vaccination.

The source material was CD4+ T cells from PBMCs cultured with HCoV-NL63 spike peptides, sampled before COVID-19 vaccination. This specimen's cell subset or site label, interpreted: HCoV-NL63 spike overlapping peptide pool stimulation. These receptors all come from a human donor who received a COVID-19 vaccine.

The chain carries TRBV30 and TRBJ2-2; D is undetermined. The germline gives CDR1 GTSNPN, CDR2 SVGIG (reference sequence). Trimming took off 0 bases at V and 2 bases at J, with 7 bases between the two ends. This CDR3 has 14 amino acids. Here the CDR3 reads CAWSVIVNTGELFF. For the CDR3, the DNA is TGTGCCTGGAGTGTAATAGTTAACACCGGGGAGCTGTTTTTT.

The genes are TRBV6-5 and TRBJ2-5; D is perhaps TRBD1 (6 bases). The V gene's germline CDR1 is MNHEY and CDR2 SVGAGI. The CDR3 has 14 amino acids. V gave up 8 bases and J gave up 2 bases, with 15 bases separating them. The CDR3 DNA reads TGTGCCAGCCGTTTATCGAGGGGGCAAGAGACCCAGTACTTC. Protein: CASRLSRGQETQYF.

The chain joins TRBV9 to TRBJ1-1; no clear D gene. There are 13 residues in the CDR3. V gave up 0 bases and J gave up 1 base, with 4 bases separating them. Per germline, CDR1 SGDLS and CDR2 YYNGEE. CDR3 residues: CASSVVQNTEAFF. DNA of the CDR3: TGTGCCAGCAGCGTAGTTCAGAACACTGAAGCTTTCTTT.

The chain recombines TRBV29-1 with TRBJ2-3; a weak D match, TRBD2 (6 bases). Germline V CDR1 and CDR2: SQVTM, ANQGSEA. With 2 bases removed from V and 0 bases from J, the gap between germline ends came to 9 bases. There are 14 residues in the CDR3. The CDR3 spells CSVEIAASTDTQYF. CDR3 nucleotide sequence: TGCAGCGTTGAAATAGCGGCAAGCACAGATACGCAGTATTTT.

The CDR3 DNA reads as TGCAGCGTCCAGGGCGGTCAAGAGACCCAGTACTTC. This encodes CSVQGGQETQYF. The gene calls are TRBV29-1 and TRBJ2-5, with a weak D call TRBD1 (5 bases). The V gene's germline CDR1 is SQVTM and CDR2 ANQGSEA. Trimming took off 6 bases at V and 2 bases at J, with 10 bases between the two ends. The CDR3 covers 12 residues.

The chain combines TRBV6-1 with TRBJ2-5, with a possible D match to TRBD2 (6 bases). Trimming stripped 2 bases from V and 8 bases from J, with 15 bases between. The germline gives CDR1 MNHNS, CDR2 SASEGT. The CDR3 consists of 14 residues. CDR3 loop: CASSEHGTGLTQYF. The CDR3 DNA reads TGTGCCAGCAGTGAACACGGGACGGGACTTACCCAGTACTTC.

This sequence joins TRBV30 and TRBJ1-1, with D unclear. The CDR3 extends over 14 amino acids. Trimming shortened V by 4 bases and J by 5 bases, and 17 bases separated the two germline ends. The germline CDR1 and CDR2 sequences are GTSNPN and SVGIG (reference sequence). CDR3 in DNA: TGTGCCTGGAAGCGCCCATTTAGGAGTACTGAAGCTTTCTTT. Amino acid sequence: CAWKRPFRSTEAFF.

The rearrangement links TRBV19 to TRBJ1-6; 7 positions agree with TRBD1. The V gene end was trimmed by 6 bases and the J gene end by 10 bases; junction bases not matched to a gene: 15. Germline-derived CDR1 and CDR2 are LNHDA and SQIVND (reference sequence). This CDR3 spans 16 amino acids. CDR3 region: CASSWTGPKDGSPLHF. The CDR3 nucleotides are TGTGCCAGTAGCTGGACAGGCCCTAAGGACGGATCACCCCTCCACTTT.

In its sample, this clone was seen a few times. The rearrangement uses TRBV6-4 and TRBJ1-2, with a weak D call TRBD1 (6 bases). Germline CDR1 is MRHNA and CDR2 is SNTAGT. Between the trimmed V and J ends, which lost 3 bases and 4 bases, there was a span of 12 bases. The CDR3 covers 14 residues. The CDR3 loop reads CASSESGAGYGYTF. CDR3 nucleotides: TGTGCCAGCAGTGAATCAGGGGCGGGCTATGGCTACACCTTC.

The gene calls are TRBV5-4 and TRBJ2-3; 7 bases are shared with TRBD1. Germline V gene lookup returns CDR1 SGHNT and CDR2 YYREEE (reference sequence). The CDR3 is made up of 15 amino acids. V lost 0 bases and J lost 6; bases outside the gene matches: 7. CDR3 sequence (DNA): TGTGCCAGCAGCTTGGATTTAGGGGGCAGGGATACGCAGTATTTT. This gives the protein CASSLDLGGRDTQYF. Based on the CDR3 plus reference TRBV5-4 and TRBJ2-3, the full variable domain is ETGVTQSPTHLIKTRGQQVTLRCSSQSGHNTVSWYQQALGQGPQFIFQYYREEENGRGNFPPRFSGLQFPNYSSELNVNALELDDSALYLCASSLDLGGRDTQYFGPGTRLTVL.

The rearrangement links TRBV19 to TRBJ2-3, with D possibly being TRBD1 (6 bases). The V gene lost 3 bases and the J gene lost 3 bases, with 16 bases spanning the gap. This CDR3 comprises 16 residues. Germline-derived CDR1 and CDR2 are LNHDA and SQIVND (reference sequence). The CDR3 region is CASSIQQGGRTDTQYF. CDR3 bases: TGTGCCAGTAGTATCCAACAGGGTGGAAGGACAGATACGCAGTATTTT.

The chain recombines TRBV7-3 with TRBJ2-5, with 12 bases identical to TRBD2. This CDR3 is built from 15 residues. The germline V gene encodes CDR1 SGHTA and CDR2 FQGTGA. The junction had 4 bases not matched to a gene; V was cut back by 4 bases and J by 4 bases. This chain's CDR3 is CASSSSGGAGETQYF. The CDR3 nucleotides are TGTGCCAGCAGCTCTAGCGGGGGGGCCGGAGAGACCCAGTACTTC.

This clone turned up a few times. Here the CDR3 DNA reads TGTGCCAGCAGCAAACTCGAACAGGGTCATGATAGCAATCAGCCCCAGCATTTT. Encoded protein: CASSKLEQGHDSNQPQHF. The chain recombines TRBV21-1 with TRBJ1-5; the tabulated D call, TRBD1, remains unverified against the DNA. TRBV21-1 is a pseudogene locus. The CDR3 is made up of 18 amino acids.

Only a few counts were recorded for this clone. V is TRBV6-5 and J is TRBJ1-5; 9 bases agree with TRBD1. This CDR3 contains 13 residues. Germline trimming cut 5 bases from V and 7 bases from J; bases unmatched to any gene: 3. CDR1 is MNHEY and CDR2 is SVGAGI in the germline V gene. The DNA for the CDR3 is TGTGCCAGCAGTCGGGACAGGGTACAGCCCCAGCATTTT. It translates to CASSRDRVQPQHF.

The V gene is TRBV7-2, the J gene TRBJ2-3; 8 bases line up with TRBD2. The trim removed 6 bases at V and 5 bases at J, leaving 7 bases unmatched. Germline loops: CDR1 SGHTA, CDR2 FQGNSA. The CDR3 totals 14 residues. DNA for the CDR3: TGTGCCAGCAGGTCTCGGGGGGGCCAAGATACGCAGTATTTT. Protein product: CASRSRGGQDTQYF.

CDR3 in amino acids: CASSQTGGGSYGYTF. CDR3 DNA sequence: TGTGCCAGCAGCCAAACCGGGGGCGGCAGCTATGGCTACACCTTC. V usage is TRBV7-3 and J usage is TRBJ1-2, with TRBD1 as a possible D gene (6 bases). CDR3 length: 15 residues. V was shortened by 5 bases and J by 4 bases, with 17 bases between the two germline ends. Germline V gene data show CDR1 as SGHTA and CDR2 as FQGTGA.

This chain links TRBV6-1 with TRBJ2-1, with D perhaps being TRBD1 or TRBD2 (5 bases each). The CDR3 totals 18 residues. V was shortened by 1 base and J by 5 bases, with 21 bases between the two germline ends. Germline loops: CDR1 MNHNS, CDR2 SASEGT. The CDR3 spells CASSEDKAWGISHNEQFF. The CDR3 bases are TGTGCCAGCAGTGAAGATAAAGCGTGGGGGATAAGCCACAATGAGCAGTTCTTC.

CDR3 amino acids: CASRDLGNYGYTF. The CDR3 nucleotides are TGTGCCAGCAGAGATTTGGGGAACTATGGCTACACCTTC. This chain uses TRBV12-3 or TRBV12-4 with TRBJ1-2; no definite D call. The CDR3 covers 13 residues. The V gene lost 6 bases and the J gene lost 2 bases, with 10 bases spanning the gap.

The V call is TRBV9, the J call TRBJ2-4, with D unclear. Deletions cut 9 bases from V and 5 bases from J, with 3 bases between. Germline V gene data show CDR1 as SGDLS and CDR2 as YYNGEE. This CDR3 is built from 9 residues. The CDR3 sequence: CANQNIQYF. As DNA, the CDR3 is TGTGCCAACCAAAACATTCAGTACTTC.

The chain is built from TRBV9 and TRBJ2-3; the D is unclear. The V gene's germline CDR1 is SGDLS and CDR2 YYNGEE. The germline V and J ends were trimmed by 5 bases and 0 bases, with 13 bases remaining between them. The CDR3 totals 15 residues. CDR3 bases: TGTGCCAGCAGGCGTACTACAACCAGCACAGATACGCAGTATTTT. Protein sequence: CASRRTTTSTDTQYF.

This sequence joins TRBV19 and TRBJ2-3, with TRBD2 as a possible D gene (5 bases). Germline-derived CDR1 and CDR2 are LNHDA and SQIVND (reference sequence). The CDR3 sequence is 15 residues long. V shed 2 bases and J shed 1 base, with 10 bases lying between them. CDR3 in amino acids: CASSIWELGTDTQYF. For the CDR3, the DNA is TGTGCCAGTAGTATATGGGAGCTAGGCACAGATACGCAGTATTTT.

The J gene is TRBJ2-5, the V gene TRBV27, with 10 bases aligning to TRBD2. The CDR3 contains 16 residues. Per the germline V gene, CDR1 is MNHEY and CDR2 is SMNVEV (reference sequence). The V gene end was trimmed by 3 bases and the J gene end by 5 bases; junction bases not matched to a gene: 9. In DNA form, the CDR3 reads TGTGCCAGCAGTTTTAGTAGCGGGGGGAATACGGAGACCCAGTACTTC. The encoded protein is CASSFSSGGNTETQYF.

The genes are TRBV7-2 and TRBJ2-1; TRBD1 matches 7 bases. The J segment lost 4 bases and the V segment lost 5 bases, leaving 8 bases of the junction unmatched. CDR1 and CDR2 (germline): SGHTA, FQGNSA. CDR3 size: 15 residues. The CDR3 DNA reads TGTGCCAGCAGCCACAGGACAGGTGATTACAATGAGCAGTTCTTC. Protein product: CASSHRTGDYNEQFF.

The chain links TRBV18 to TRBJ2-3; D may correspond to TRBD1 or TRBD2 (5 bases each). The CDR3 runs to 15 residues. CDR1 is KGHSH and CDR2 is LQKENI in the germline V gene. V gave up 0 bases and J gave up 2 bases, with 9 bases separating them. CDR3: CASSPPGRITDTQYF. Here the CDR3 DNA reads TGTGCCAGCTCACCACCGGGACGGATCACAGATACGCAGTATTTT. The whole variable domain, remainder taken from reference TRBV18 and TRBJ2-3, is NAGVMQNPRHLVRRRGQEARLRCSPMKGHSHVYWYRQLPEEGLKFMVYLQKENIIDESGMPKERFSAEFPKEGPSILRIQQVVRGDSAAYFCASSPPGRITDTQYFGPGTRLTVL.

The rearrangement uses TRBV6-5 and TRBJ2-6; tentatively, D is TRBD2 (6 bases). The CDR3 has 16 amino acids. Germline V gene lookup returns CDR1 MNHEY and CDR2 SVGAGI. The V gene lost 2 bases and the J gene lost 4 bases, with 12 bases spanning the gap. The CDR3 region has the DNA TGTGCCAGCAGTTACCGGAGGGTGGCCGGGGCCAACGTCCTGACTTTC. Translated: CASSYRRVAGANVLTF.

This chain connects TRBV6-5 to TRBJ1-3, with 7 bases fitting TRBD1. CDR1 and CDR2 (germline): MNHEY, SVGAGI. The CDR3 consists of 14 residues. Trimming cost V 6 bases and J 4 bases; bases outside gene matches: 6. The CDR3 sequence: CASSRDSTGNTIYF. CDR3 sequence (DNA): TGTGCCAGCAGCCGGGACAGCACAGGAAACACCATATATTTT.